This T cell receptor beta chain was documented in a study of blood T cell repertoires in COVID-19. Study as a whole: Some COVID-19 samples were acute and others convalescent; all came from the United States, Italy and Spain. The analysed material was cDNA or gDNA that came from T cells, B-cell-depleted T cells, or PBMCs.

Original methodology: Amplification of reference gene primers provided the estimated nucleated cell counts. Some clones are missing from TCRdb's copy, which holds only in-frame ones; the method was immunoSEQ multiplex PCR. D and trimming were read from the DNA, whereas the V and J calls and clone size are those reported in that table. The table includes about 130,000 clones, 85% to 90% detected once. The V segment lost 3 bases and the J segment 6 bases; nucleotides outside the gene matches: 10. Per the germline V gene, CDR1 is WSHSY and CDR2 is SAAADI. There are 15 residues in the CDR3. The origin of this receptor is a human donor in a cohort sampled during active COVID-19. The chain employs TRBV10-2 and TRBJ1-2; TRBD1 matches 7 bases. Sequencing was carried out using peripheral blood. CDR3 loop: CASSDPDRVRDGYTF. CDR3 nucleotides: TGCGCCAGCAGTGACCCCGACAGGGTCCGAGATGGCTACACCTTC.